Listed below are T cell receptor beta chains from one sample, sequenced in a study of shared clonotypes between healthy human individuals. Profiled with immunoSEQ multiplex PCR; TCRdb holds only in-frame clones, not every one. Of around 620,000 clones listed, around 96% are singletons. Sample: naive CD8+ T cells sorted from blood. These receptors were collected from a woman in her thirties in good health. CDR3s include the opening cysteine and the closing phenylalanine or tryptophan. Fields, in order: D gene, V gene, J gene, clone size, CDR3 DNA, CDR3 protein. A D gene is named only where the DNA matches it firmly. Clone size is not always given. Where it is, it says once, few, many or a class for expanded clones.

>NA|TRBV7-9|TRBJ1-1|NA
TGTGCCAGCAGCTTAGTCCAGGGAGGGACTGAAGCTTTCTTT
CASSLVQGGTEAFF
>NA|TRBV19|TRBJ1-1|NA
TGTGCCATTCTGAGGGGCACTGAAGCTTTCTTT
CAILRGTEAFF
>NA|TRBV27|TRBJ1-2|NA
TGTGCCAGCAGTTCGTCGGAGGGCCCGGGTGGCTACACCTTC
CASSSSEGPGGYTF
>NA|TRBV16|TRBJ2-1|NA
TGTGCCAGCAGCCAAGGGTACAATGAGCAGTTCTTC
CASSQGYNEQFF
>NA|TRBV2|TRBJ2-3|NA
TGTGCCAGCAGTGATCCTGCACTGGGGGGCACAGATACGCAGTATTTT
CASSDPALGGTDTQYF
>NA|TRBV7-9|TRBJ1-1|NA
TGTGCCAGCAGCTTAGTTGGCCGCTTGAACACTGAAGCTTTCTTT
CASSLVGRLNTEAFF
>TRBD1|TRBV29-1|TRBJ1-4|NA
TGCAGCGTCCGACAGGGAGGTGAAAAACTGTTTTTT
CSVRQGGEKLFF
>TRBD1|TRBV10-2|TRBJ2-4|NA
TGCGCCACCGCCGGGACAGGGGCGAGCATTCAGTACTTC
CATAGTGASIQYF
>TRBD1|TRBV28|TRBJ1-5|NA
TGTGCCAGCAGTTTAGGGACAGGGGCTCTATATAGCAATCAGCCCCAGCATTTT
CASSLGTGALYSNQPQHF
>NA|TRBV2|TRBJ2-1|NA
TGTGCCAGCATTAAACGGGGCAAAACTTCCGATGAGCAGTTCTTC
CASIKRGKTSDEQFF
>TRBD2|TRBV10-3|TRBJ2-1|NA
TGTGCCATCAGTGAGTCGACTAGCGGGTCCTATGAGCAGTTCTTC
CAISESTSGSYEQFF
>NA|TRBV21-1|TRBJ1-2|NA
TGTGCCAGCAGCAAAGATTTGGACTATGGCTACACCTTC
CASSKDLDYGYTF
>NA|TRBV27|TRBJ1-4|NA
TGTGCCAGCGGCCCCGGGACGCTTAAAAAACTGTTTTTT
CASGPGTLKKLFF
>NA|TRBV29-1|TRBJ2-3|NA
TGCAGCGTTCGGCCGTTGTTCGGGCCGGTAGATACGCAGTATTTT
CSVRPLFGPVDTQYF
>TRBD1|TRBV19|TRBJ2-7|NA
TGTGCCAGTAGTATCGGACAGGGTGGGTTCTACGAGCAGTACTTC
CASSIGQGGFYEQYF
>NA|TRBV10-3|TRBJ2-7|NA
TGTGCCATCAGTGATCTTGGCGGGGAGAGGTACGAGCAGTACTTC
CAISDLGGERYEQYF
>NA|TRBV27|TRBJ1-5|NA
TGTGCCAGCAGTACAGGGAATCAGCCCCAGCATTTT
CASSTGNQPQHF
>NA|TRBV7-3|TRBJ2-5|NA
TGTGCCAGCAGCTTATTTTTAGCGAGTGGAGAGACCCAGTACTTC
CASSLFLASGETQYF
>NA|TRBV5-1|TRBJ1-5|once
TGCGCCAGCAAACAGGGCCAGCCCCAGCATTTT
CASKQGQPQHF
>TRBD1|TRBV19|TRBJ1-1|NA
TGTGCCAGTAGTATCGCAGGGGGCACTGAAGCTTTCTTT
CASSIAGGTEAFF
>TRBD2|TRBV28|TRBJ2-5|NA
TGTGCCAGCAGTTTTAGGTTCGAGCGGGAGGGCCCCGTGGAGACCCAGTACTTC
CASSFRFEREGPVETQYF
>NA|TRBV7-8|TRBJ2-7|NA
TGTGCCAGCAGTCTCCTCGCGGGACTCCCCATGGAGCAGTACTTC
CASSLLAGLPMEQYF
>NA|TRBV27|TRBJ1-5|NA
TGTGCCAGCAGTTCAGGGTATAGCAATCAGCCCCAGCATTTT
CASSSGYSNQPQHF
>NA|TRBV7-8|TRBJ1-2|NA
TGTGCCAGCAGCTTAGATAGGGGGAATGACTATGGCTACACCTTC
CASSLDRGNDYGYTF
>NA|TRBV2|TRBJ2-7|NA
TGTGCCAGCCTCGCCGTACAGCCTAGGGCTAGCTCCTACGAGCAGTACTTC
CASLAVQPRASSYEQYF
>TRBD1|TRBV29-1|TRBJ2-3|NA
TGCAGCGTCGCGGGACAGGGGGCGGCAGATACGCAGTATTTT
CSVAGQGAADTQYF
>NA|TRBV5-8|TRBJ1-5|NA
TGTGCCAGCAGCTTGGCTGAACCCCAGCATTTT
CASSLAEPQHF
>NA|TRBV27|TRBJ2-7|NA
TGTGCCAGCAGTCCCGGGACGGCTGTTGAGCAGTACTTC
CASSPGTAVEQYF
>NA|TRBV28|TRBJ1-2|NA
TGTGCCAGCAGTTTTAGAAATTTTGGCTACACCTTC
CASSFRNFGYTF
>NA|TRBV9|TRBJ1-1|few
TGTGCCAGCAGCGGAACCGCCAACAGGAATGAAGCTTTCTTT
CASSGTANRNEAFF